This T cell receptor beta chain stems from a study of human T cells and chemical hapten exposure. Time point reported: patch test 1, 2 weeks after DPC sensitization. Treatment described: therapeutic diphenylcyclopropenone sensitization with weekly scalp DPC. Prior to application of each patch test, blood was drawn. General study points: TCRs exceeding 1 in 1000 frequency stayed unchanged with DPC sensitization.

After removal of 4 bases from V and 1 base from J, the junction contained 4 bases not matched to a gene. Germline CDR1 SGHRS, CDR2 YFSETQ. The CDR3 is 14 residues long. TCRdb itself ran the RACE reads through MiXCR, one entry per CDR3 protein. The repertoire holds around 300,000 distinct CDR3 sequences, approximately 6.3% seen once, with less than 10% in the top ten. A remark on this clonotype: The antigen is not known.

The specimen was whole blood, collected in connection with sensitization to the hapten diphenylcyclopropenone (DPC). The chain has TRBV5-1 and TRBJ1-1; 7 nucleotides match TRBD1. The TCR was taken from a woman between 18 and 29 years old with alopecia areata. Some clones in this sample may be carry-over from other donors' samples. CDR3 nucleotide sequence: TGCGCCAGCAGCGGGGGGACAGCGAACACTGAAGCTTTCTTT. It codes for CASSGGTANTEAFF.